Below are 21 T cell receptor beta chains sequenced from a single sample in a study of shared clonotypes between healthy human individuals (dated by TCRdb to 2018 to 2021). To prepare the library, the immunoSEQ multiplex PCR assay was applied. The clones in this table, taken by TCRdb from immuneACCESS, are in-frame only. Not every clone is retained; where verified, under half of the shortfall comes from an unresolved V gene, and the cause of the rest is unknown. The sample table shows millions of clones, and over 85% are seen once. 0.13% to 0.15% of the sample is in the top ten clones. Source material: naive CD4+ T cells sorted from blood. In light of the paper, this sample's cell subset or site label describes: CD45RA+ positively selected. The receptors come from a man aged 18 to 30 in good health.

This clone was detected a few times. This same CDR3 is encoded by further DNA sequences in the sample. The chain couples TRBV7-9 to TRBJ1-1, with D unclear. This CDR3 comprises 13 residues. Trimming removed 2 bases from V and 1 base from J, with 5 bases in between. Germline V gene lookup returns CDR1 SEHNR and CDR2 FQNEAQ (reference sequence). The DNA for the CDR3 is TGTGCCAGCAGCTTACCACAGAACACTGAAGCTTTCTTT. It is translated as CASSLPQNTEAFF.

The V gene is TRBV15, the J gene TRBJ2-2; no clear D gene. There are 14 residues in the CDR3. Germline V lookup: CDR1 LNHNV, CDR2 YYDKDF (reference sequence). With 0 bases removed from V and 8 bases from J, the gap between germline ends came to 10 bases. The CDR3 bases are TGTGCCACCAGCAGAGATCTTCTCTCTGGGGAGCTGTTTTTT. Its translation: CATSRDLLSGELFF.

The gene calls are TRBV19 and TRBJ1-1; D is ambiguous. CDR3 size: 14 residues. Per the germline V gene, CDR1 is LNHDA and CDR2 is SQIVND (reference sequence). V was cut by 11 bases and J by 0 bases, with 16 bases left in between. The CDR3 spells CACKQGTLNTEAFF. The DNA for the CDR3 is TGTGCCTGTAAACAAGGCACATTGAACACTGAAGCTTTCTTT.

A remark on this clone: Different DNA sequences within this sample yield the same CDR3. The genes are TRBV5-1 and TRBJ2-2, with D perhaps matching TRBD2 (5 bases). The CDR3 runs to 15 residues. Germline assignment: CDR1 SGHRS and CDR2 YFSETQ. V lost 0 bases, J lost 1 base, and 7 bases lay in between. Here the CDR3 reads CASSLVAGNTGELFF. DNA for the CDR3: TGCGCCAGCAGCTTGGTCGCGGGGAACACCGGGGAGCTGTTTTTT.

This chain joins TRBV5-4 and TRBJ2-7, with D unclear. Trimming removed 0 bases from V and 0 bases from J, with 10 bases in between. Germline CDR1 SGHNT, CDR2 YYREEE (reference sequence). This CDR3 comprises 15 residues. CDR3 loop: CASSLVTVYSYEQYF. Here the CDR3 DNA reads TGTGCCAGCAGCTTGGTAACAGTATACTCCTACGAGCAGTACTTC.

This sequence joins TRBV2 and TRBJ1-6; a possible D gene is TRBD1 (5 bases). The germline CDR1 and CDR2 sequences are SNHLY and FYNNEI. The CDR3 runs to 19 residues. The germline V and J ends were trimmed by 4 bases and 0 bases, with 19 bases remaining between them. The CDR3 region has the DNA TGTGCCAGCAGTGGGGGCAGACGATTTAAAAGCTCCTATAATTCACCCCTCCACTTT. It specifies CASSGGRRFKSSYNSPLHF.

In regard to this clone: Other DNA sequences in this sample translate to the same CDR3. The rearrangement links TRBV5-1 to TRBJ2-7, with D hard to call. This CDR3 has 13 residues. CDR1 is SGHRS, CDR2 YFSETQ, per germline. Trimming left V 0 bases short and J 4 bases short, with 8 bases between. As DNA, the CDR3 is TGCGCCAGCAGCTTGGTCGGTTCGTACGAGCAGTACTTC. Amino acids: CASSLVGSYEQYF.

The CDR3 DNA reads TGTGCCAGTAGTATATCAGGAAGCAGGGCAGATACGCAGTATTTT. Amino acids: CASSISGSRADTQYF. The chain carries TRBV19 and TRBJ2-3, with D perhaps matching TRBD1 (5 bases). This CDR3 spans 15 amino acids. Germline CDR1 and CDR2: LNHDA and SQIVND (reference sequence). Deletions cut 2 bases from V and 4 bases from J, with 13 bases between.

The chain employs TRBV4-3 and TRBJ2-2, with a possible D match to TRBD2 (5 bases). The CDR3 contains 14 residues. V was pared by 4 bases and J by 5 bases, with 11 bases between. Germline CDR1 is LGHNA and CDR2 is YSLEER. The CDR3 loop reads CASSRLTLTGELFF. In DNA form, the CDR3 reads TGCGCCAGCAGCCGACTAACATTAACCGGGGAGCTGTTTTTT.

This chain uses TRBV25-1 with TRBJ1-2, with 7 bases fitting TRBD1. The CDR3 is made up of 14 amino acids. Germline CDR1 and CDR2: MGHDK and SYGVNS. The V segment lost 4 bases and the J segment 5 bases; nucleotides outside the gene matches: 7. CDR3 residues: CASSGQGDKYGYTF. CDR3 sequence (DNA): TGTGCCAGCAGTGGTCAGGGGGATAAGTATGGCTACACCTTC.

The rearrangement uses TRBV4-1 and TRBJ1-5, with 8 bases aligning to TRBD1. The CDR3 is made up of 17 amino acids. Trimming removed 5 bases from V and 0 bases from J; junction bases left unmatched: 9. The germline CDR1 and CDR2 sequences are MGHRA and YSYEKL. The CDR3 loop is CASSFRDRLYSNQPQHF. The CDR3, as DNA: TGCGCCAGCAGCTTCCGGGACAGGCTGTATAGCAATCAGCCCCAGCATTTT.

The chain is built from TRBV13 and TRBJ1-1, with D perhaps matching TRBD1 (5 bases). The germline V and J ends were trimmed by 5 bases and 1 base, with 11 bases remaining between them. CDR1 is PRHDT, CDR2 FYEKMQ, per germline (reference sequence). The CDR3 runs 14 residues. CDR3: CASSPSGGNTEAFF. CDR3 in DNA: TGTGCCAGCAGCCCGAGCGGGGGGAACACTGAAGCTTTCTTT.

The gene calls are TRBV6-6 and TRBJ2-1; 11 positions match TRBD2. CDR1 is MNHNY and CDR2 is SVGAGI in the germline V gene (reference sequence). With V trimmed by 0 bases and J by 11 bases, 6 bases remained unmatched. This CDR3 has 15 residues. The CDR3 coding sequence is TGTGCCAGCAGTTACTCGACTAGCGGGAACACTAAGCAGTTCTTC. This sequence encodes CASSYSTSGNTKQFF.

V gene TRBV18 combines with J gene TRBJ2-7; D is unresolved. The V end lost 0 bases, the J end lost 1 base, and 10 bases lay between the germline ends. The germline V gene encodes CDR1 KGHSH and CDR2 LQKENI. The CDR3 has 15 residues. Here the CDR3 reads CASSPPGWGSYEQYF. Written as DNA, the CDR3 is TGTGCCAGCTCACCACCAGGGTGGGGATCCTACGAGCAGTACTTC.

The V call is TRBV5-1, the J call TRBJ2-7; D may be TRBD1 (5 bases). Germline V gives CDR1 SGHRS, CDR2 YFSETQ. The CDR3 is 14 residues long. The ends were cut back, 4 bases at V and 0 bases at J, with 11 bases in the middle. CDR3 protein: CASSPKTVSYEQYF. The CDR3 DNA follows: TGCGCCAGCAGCCCTAAGACAGTCTCCTACGAGCAGTACTTC.

This clone was counted a few times. Other DNA sequences in the same sample also yield this CDR3. The chain joins TRBV5-1 to TRBJ1-1; D is perhaps TRBD1 (5 bases). This CDR3 is built from 14 residues. Germline V CDR1 and CDR2: SGHRS, YFSETQ. Trimming left V 0 bases short and J 1 base short, with 7 bases between. This CDR3 is CASSLAGQNTEAFF. The CDR3 coding sequence is TGCGCCAGCAGCTTGGCCGGACAGAACACTGAAGCTTTCTTT.

The V call is TRBV15, the J call TRBJ1-5; 7 bases are shared with TRBD1. V lost 0 bases and J lost 4; bases outside the gene matches: 6. The CDR3 is 16 amino acids. CDR1 LNHNV and CDR2 YYDKDF come from the germline V gene (reference sequence). CDR3 protein: CATSRDRQGGNQPQHF. The CDR3 region has the DNA TGTGCCACCAGCAGAGATAGACAGGGTGGGAATCAGCCCCAGCATTTT. Full variable domain (missing parts from reference TRBV15 and TRBJ1-5): DAMVIQNPRYQVTQFGKPVTLSCSQTLNHNVMYWYQQKSSQAPKLLFHYYDKDFNNEADTPDNFQSRRPNTSFCFLDIRSPGLGDTAMYLCATSRDRQGGNQPQHFGDGTRLSIL.

The V and J genes are TRBV2 and TRBJ1-6; 8 bases align to TRBD1. Germline V gene lookup returns CDR1 SNHLY and CDR2 FYNNEI. V trimming: 3 bases; J trimming: 4 bases; junction bases outside the gene matches: 5. The CDR3 loop spans 16 amino acids. CDR3 in DNA: TGTGCCAGCAGTGACCAGGGGGCGGGTTATAATTCACCCCTCCACTTT. Its translation is CASSDQGAGYNSPLHF.

This clone came up once. V is TRBV30 and J is TRBJ1-2; TRBD1 might be the D (5 bases). Trimming took 7 bases from V and 1 from J, leaving 13 bases between them. This CDR3 is 13 amino acids long. Per germline, CDR1 GTSNPN and CDR2 SVGIG (reference sequence). The CDR3 DNA reads as TGTGCCTCGAACCCAGGGTTTAACTATGGCTACACCTTC. This gives the protein CASNPGFNYGYTF.

DNA of the CDR3: TGCGCCAGCAACCTACAGGGGGCGGACACTGAAGCTTTCTTT. The encoded protein is CASNLQGADTEAFF. The chain employs TRBV10-2 and TRBJ1-1, with 9 nucleotides matching TRBD1. The CDR3 length is 14 residues. Germline lookup yields CDR1 WSHSY and CDR2 SAAADI. The J segment lost 3 bases and the V segment lost 7 bases, leaving 6 bases of the junction unmatched.

The chain uses TRBV11-3 and TRBJ2-3; 9 nucleotides match TRBD2. Germline values: CDR1 SGHNT, CDR2 YENEEA. V was clipped by 9 bases and J by 6 bases; unmatched bases: 13. This CDR3 comprises 15 residues. This CDR3 is CARVLAGGKGDTQYF. The CDR3 DNA is TGTGCCAGGGTCCTGGCGGGGGGGAAAGGGGATACGCAGTATTTT.